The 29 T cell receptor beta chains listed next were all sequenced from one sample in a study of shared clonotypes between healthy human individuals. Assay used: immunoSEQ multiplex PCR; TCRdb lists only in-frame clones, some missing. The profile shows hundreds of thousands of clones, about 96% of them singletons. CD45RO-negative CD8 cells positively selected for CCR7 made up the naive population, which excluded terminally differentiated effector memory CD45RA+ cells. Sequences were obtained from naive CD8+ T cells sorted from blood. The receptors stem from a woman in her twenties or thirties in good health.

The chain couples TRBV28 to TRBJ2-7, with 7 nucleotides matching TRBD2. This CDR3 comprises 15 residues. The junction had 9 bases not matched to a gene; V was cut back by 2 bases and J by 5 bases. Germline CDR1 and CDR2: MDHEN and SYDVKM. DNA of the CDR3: TGTGCCAGCAGTTTACCGGCGCGGGGGTCCAACGAGCAGTACTTC. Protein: CASSLPARGSNEQYF.

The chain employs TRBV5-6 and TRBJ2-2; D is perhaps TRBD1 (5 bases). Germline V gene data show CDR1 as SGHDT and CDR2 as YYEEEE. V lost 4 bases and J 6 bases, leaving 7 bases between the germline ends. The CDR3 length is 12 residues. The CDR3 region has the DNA TGTGCCAGCAGCATAGGGGCCGGGGAGCTGTTTTTT. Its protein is CASSIGAGELFF.

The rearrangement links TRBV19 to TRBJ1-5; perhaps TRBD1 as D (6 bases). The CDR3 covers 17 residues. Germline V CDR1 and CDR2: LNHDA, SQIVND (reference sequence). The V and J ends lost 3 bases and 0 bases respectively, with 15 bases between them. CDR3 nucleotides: TGTGCCAGTAGTATCTCCCCCAGGACAGATAGCAATCAGCCCCAGCATTTT. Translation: CASSISPRTDSNQPQHF.

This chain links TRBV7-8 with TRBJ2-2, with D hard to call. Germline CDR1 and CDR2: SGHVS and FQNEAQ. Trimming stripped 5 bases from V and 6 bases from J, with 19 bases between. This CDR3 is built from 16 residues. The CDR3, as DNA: TGTGCCAGCAGCCCGACTTTGAGGTTTCGGGCCGGGGAGCTGTTTTTT. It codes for CASSPTLRFRAGELFF.

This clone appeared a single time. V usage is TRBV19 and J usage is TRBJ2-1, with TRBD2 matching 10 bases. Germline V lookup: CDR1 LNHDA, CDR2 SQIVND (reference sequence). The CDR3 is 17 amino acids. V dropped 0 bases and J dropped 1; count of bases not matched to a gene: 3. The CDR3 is CASSIEGSGRSYNEQFF. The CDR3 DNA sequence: TGTGCCAGTAGTATAGAGGGTAGCGGGAGGTCCTACAATGAGCAGTTCTTC.

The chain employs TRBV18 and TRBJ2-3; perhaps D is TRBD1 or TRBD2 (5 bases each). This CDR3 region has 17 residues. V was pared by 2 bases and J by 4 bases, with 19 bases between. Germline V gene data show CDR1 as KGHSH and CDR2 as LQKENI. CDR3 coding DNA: TGTGCCAGCTCACCAGCGGGCAAAGGGGATTGGGCAGATACGCAGTATTTT. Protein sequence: CASSPAGKGDWADTQYF.

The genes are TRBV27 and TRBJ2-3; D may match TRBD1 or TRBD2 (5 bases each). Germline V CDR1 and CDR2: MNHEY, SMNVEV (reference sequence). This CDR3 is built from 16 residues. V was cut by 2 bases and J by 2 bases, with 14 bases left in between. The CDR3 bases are TGTGCCAGCAGTTTAATTAACCCAGGGACCACAGATACGCAGTATTTT. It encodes CASSLINPGTTDTQYF.

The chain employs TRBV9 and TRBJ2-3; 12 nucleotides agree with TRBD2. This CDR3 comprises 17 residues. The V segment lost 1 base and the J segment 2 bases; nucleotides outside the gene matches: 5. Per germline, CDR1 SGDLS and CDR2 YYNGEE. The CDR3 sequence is CASSVPRTSGNTDTQYF. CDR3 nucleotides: TGTGCCAGCAGCGTACCTAGGACTAGCGGGAACACAGATACGCAGTATTTT.

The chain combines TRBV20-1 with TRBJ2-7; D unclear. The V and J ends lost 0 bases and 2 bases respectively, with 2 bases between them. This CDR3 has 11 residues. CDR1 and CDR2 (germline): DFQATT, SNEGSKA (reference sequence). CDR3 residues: CSARDAYEQYF. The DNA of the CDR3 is TGCAGTGCTAGAGATGCCTACGAGCAGTACTTC.

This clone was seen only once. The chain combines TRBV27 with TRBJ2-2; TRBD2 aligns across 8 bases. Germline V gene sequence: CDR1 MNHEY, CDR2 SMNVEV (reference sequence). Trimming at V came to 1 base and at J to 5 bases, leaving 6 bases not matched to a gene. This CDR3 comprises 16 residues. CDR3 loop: CASSLLKRGLTGELFF. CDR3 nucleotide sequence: TGTGCCAGCAGTTTATTGAAGCGGGGGCTGACCGGGGAGCTGTTTTTT.

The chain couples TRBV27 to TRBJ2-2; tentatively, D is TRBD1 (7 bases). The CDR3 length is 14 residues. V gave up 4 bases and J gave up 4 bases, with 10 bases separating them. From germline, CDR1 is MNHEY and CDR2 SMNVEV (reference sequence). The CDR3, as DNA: TGTGCCAGCAGTTACAGGGGAGGCACCGGGGAGCTGTTTTTT. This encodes CASSYRGGTGELFF.

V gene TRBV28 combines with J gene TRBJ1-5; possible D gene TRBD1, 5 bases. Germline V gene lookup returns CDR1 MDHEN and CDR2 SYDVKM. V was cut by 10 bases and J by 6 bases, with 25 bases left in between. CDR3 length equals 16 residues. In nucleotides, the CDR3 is TGTGCCACCATCCGGTGGGTAGGGGCTATTACTCAGCCCCAGCATTTT. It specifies CATIRWVGAITQPQHF. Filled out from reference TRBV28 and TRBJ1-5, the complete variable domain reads DVKVTQSSRYLVKRTGEKVFLECVQDMDHENMFWYRQDPGLGLRLIYFSYDVKMKEKGDIPEGYSVSREKKERFSLILESASTNQTSMYLCATIRWVGAITQPQHFGDGTRLSIL.

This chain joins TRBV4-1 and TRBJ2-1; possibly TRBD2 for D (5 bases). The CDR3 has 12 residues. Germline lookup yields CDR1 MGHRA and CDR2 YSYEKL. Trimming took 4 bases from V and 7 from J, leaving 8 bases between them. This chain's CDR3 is CASSLTGNEQFF. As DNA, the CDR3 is TGCGCCAGCAGCCTTACGGGGAATGAGCAGTTCTTC.

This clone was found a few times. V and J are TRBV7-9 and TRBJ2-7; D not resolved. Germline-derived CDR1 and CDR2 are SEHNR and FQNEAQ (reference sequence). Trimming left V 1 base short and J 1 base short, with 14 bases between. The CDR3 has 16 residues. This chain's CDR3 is CASSLGWDPRSYEQYF. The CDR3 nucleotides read TGTGCCAGCAGCTTAGGGTGGGATCCGAGGTCCTACGAGCAGTACTTC.

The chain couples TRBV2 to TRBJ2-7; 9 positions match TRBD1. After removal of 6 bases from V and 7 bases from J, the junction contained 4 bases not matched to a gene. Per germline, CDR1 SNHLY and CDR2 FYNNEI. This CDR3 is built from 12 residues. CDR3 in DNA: TGTGCCAGCAGAGAGGACAGGGGAGAGCAGTACTTC. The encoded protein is CASREDRGEQYF. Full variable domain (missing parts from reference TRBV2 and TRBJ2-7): EPEVTQTPSHQVTQMGQEVILRCVPISNHLYFYWYRQILGQKVEFLVSFYNNEISEKSEIFDDQFSVERPDGSNFTLKIRSTKLEDSAMYFCASREDRGEQYFGPGTRLTVT.

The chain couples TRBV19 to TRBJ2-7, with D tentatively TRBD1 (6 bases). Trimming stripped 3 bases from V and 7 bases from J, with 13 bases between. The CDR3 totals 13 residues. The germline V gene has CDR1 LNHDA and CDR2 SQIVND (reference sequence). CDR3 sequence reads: CASSIQGSGEQYF. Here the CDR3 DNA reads TGTGCCAGTAGTATTCAGGGGTCGGGGGAGCAGTACTTC.

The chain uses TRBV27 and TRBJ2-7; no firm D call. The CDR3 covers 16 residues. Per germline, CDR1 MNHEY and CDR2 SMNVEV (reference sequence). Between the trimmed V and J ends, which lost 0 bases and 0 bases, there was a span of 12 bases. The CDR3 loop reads CASSLSGQRSSYEQYF. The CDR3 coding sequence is TGTGCCAGCAGTTTATCCGGGCAGAGGAGCTCCTACGAGCAGTACTTC.

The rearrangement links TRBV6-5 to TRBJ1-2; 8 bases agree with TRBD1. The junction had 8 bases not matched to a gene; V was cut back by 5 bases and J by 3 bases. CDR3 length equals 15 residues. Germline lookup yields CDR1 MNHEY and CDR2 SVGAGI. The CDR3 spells CASSQRQGIDYGYTF. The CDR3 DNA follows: TGTGCCAGCAGTCAGCGACAGGGGATCGACTATGGCTACACCTTC.

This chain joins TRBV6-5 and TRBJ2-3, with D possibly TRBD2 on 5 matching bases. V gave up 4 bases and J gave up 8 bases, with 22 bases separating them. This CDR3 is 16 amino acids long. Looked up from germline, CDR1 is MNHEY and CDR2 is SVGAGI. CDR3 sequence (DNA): TGTGCCAGCAGTTCCGGCGAAGAGCGGCCCTTGGGTACGCAGTATTTT. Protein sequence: CASSSGEERPLGTQYF.

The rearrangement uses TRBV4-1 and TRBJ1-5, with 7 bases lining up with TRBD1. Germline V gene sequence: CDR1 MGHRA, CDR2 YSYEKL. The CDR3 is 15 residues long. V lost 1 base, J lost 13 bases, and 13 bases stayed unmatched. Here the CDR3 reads CASSQGTGEFRGQHF. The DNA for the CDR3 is TGCGCCAGCAGCCAAGGGACAGGCGAATTTAGGGGTCAGCATTTT.

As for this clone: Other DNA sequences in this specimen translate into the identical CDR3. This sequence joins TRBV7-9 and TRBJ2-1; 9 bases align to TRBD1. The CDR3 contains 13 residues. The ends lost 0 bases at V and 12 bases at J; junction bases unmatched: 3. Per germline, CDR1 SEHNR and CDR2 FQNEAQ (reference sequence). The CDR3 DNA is TGTGCCAGCAGCTTAGCCCCGGGACAGGGGCAGTTCTTC. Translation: CASSLAPGQGQFF. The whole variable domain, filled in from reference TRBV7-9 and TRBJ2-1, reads DTGVSQNPRHKITKRGQNVTFRCDPISEHNRLYWYRQTLGQGPEFLTYFQNEAQLEKSRLLSDRFSAERPKGSFSTLEIQRTEQGDSAMYLCASSLAPGQGQFFGPGTRLTVL.

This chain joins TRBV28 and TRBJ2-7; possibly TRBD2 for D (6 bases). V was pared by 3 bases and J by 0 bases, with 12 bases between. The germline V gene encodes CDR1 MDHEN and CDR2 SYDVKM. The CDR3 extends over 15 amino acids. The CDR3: CASSLSSGCSYEQYF. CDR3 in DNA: TGTGCCAGCAGTTTGTCCAGCGGGTGCTCCTACGAGCAGTACTTC.

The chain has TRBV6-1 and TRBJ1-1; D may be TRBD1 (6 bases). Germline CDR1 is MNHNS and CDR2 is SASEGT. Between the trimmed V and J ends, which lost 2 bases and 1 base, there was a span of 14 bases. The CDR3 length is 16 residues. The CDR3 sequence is CASSELWTAGNTEAFF. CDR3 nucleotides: TGTGCCAGCAGTGAATTGTGGACAGCGGGGAACACTGAAGCTTTCTTT.

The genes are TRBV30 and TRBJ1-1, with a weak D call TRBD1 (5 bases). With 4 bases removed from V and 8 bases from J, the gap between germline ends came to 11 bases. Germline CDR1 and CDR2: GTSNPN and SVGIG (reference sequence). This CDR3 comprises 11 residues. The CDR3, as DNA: TGTGCCTGGACTGAGGGGATCGAAGCTTTCTTT. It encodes CAWTEGIEAFF.

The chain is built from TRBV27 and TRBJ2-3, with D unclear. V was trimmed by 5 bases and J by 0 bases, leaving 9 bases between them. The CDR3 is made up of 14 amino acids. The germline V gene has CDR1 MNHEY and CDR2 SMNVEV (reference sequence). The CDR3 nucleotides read TGTGCCAGCAGTATACAGTCTAGCACAGATACGCAGTATTTT. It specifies CASSIQSSTDTQYF.

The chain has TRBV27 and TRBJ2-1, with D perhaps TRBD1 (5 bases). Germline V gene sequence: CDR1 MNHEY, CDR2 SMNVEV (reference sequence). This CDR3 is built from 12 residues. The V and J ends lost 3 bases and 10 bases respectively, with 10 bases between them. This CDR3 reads CASSFPGPEQFF. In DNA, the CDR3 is TGTGCCAGCAGTTTTCCAGGGCCCGAGCAGTTCTTC.

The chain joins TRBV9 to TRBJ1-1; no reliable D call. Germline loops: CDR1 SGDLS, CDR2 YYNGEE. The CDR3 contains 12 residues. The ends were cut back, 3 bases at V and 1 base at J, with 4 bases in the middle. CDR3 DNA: TGTGCCAGCAGCGCTAGGAACACTGAAGCTTTCTTT. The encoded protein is CASSARNTEAFF.

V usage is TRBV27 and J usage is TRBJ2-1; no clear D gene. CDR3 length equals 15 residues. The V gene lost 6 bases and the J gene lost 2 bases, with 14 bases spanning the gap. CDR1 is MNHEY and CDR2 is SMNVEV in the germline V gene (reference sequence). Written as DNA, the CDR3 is TGTGCCAGCAGCGCCGGGCCGGTTGCCTACAATGAGCAGTTCTTC. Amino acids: CASSAGPVAYNEQFF.

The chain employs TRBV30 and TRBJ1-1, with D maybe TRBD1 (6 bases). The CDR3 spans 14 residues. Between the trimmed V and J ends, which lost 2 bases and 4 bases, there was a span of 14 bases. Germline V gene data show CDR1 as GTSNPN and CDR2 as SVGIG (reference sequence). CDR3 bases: TGTGCCTGGAGTCCAAACAGGGATCTCACTGAAGCTTTCTTT. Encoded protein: CAWSPNRDLTEAFF.